Included here is one T cell receptor beta chain sequence, with context. Other DNA sequences in the same sample also yield this CDR3. These data are taken from a study of blood T cell repertoires in COVID-19. The CDR3 is 13 residues long. CDR1 is SGHNT, CDR2 YYREEE, per germline (reference sequence). V trimming: 4 bases; J trimming: 4 bases; junction bases outside the gene matches: 2. This table comes from immunoSEQ multiplex PCR, and its TCRdb copy is limited to in-frame clones, with some not included. Of about 330,000 clones in the sample, over 75% were seen once. The chain joins TRBV5-4 to TRBJ2-3; 8 nucleotides agree with TRBD2. This receptor was obtained from a woman aged 30 to 39 who had recovered from COVID-19. The sample taken for sequencing was PBMCs or T cells enriched from blood (not recorded which). Here the CDR3 reads CASSGGGSDTQYF. As DNA, the CDR3 is TGTGCCAGCAGCGGCGGGGGGTCAGATACGCAGTATTTT.